This paragraph covers one T cell receptor beta chain sequence. Its cognate antigen is unknown. The data derive from a study of siplizumab effects on memory and regulatory T cells. The data were produced by immunoSEQ multiplex PCR, yet TCRdb's version contains in-frame clones alone and is incomplete. The top ten clones hold roughly 4.7% of a sample with fewer than 80,000 clones, 93% of them seen once. Study results and limitations: Significant reduction of alloreactive sequences traceable to unstimulated CD4+ memory cells was observed with siplizumab. Apparently more diverse than memory cells, naive T cells also seemed major alloresponse contributors. Alloreactive clones mapping to unstimulated subsets formed only a minor fraction.

Input material: CD8+ T cells sorted from blood. The receptor was derived from a human donor in good health.

CDR3 DNA: TGTGCCAGCAGCGGGGGACGGACCTCTGGAAACACCATATATTTT. Protein product: CASSGGRTSGNTIYF. The chain combines TRBV7-9 with TRBJ1-3; tentative D call: TRBD1 (5 bases). Germline CDR1 SEHNR, CDR2 FQNEAQ (reference sequence). This CDR3 has 15 amino acids. Trimming pared 5 bases from V and 0 bases from J, leaving 11 bases between.